The 8 T cell receptor beta chains below were found in one sample sequenced in a study of blood T cell repertoires in COVID-19. Sequencing was performed with immunoSEQ multiplex PCR; in TCRdb, only in-frame clones are kept and a portion is missing. The data show some 140,000 clones, about four fifths seen once. The sequencing input was peripheral blood. Receptor source: a woman aged 80 or older with acute or convalescent COVID-19.

The chain combines TRBV5-4 with TRBJ2-2; D is perhaps TRBD1 (6 bases). Germline V lookup: CDR1 SGHNT, CDR2 YYREEE (reference sequence). V was clipped by 6 bases and J by 3 bases, with 9 bases between them. There are 13 residues in the CDR3. In DNA, the CDR3 is TGTGCCAGCAATGGACAGTACACCGGGGAGCTGTTTTTT. As protein: CASNGQYTGELFF.

This sequence joins TRBV3-1 (or the pseudogene TRBV3-2) and TRBJ1-2; no clear D. This CDR3 contains 15 residues. The germline V gene encodes CDR1 LGHDT and CDR2 YNNKEL (reference sequence). Trimming removed 1 base at V and 4 bases at J, with 13 bases between. The CDR3 here is CASSQGEERVYGYTF. The CDR3 coding sequence is TGTGCCAGCAGCCAAGGCGAGGAGCGAGTCTATGGCTACACCTTC.

Comment on this clone: Other DNA sequences within the sample encode an identical CDR3. The chain is built from TRBV5-1 and TRBJ1-1; D might be TRBD1 (6 bases). Germline V CDR1 and CDR2: SGHRS, YFSETQ. V was pared by 4 bases and J by 1 base, with 11 bases between. The CDR3 has 14 amino acids. This chain's CDR3 is CASSIQTGNTEAFF. CDR3 nucleotide sequence: TGCGCCAGCAGCATTCAGACAGGGAACACTGAAGCTTTCTTT.

Only a few counts were recorded for this clone. The chain links TRBV2 to TRBJ2-3; TRBD1 might be the D (6 bases). The germline V and J ends were trimmed by 6 bases and 5 bases, with 12 bases remaining between them. The V gene's germline CDR1 is SNHLY and CDR2 FYNNEI. The CDR3 runs to 13 residues. The chain's CDR3 is CASRGQTGDTQYF. DNA for the CDR3: TGTGCCAGCAGGGGACAAACGGGAGATACGCAGTATTTT.

The chain has TRBV9 and TRBJ2-3; D is unresolved. Germline values: CDR1 SGDLS, CDR2 YYNGEE. The ends were cut back, 1 base at V and 0 bases at J, with 3 bases in the middle. The CDR3 consists of 13 residues. In DNA form, the CDR3 reads TGTGCCAGCAGCGTATTAAGCACAGATACGCAGTATTTT. It yields the protein CASSVLSTDTQYF.

V gene TRBV6-5 combines with J gene TRBJ1-2, with 9 bases fitting TRBD1. The germline CDR1 and CDR2 sequences are MNHEY and SVGAGI. V gave up 6 bases and J gave up 6 bases; unmatched junction bases: 2. The CDR3 is 12 residues long. The DNA of the CDR3 is TGTGCCAGCAGCCGGACAGGGGATGGCTACACCTTC. Its protein is CASSRTGDGYTF.

This clone came up a few times. This chain uses TRBV5-1 with TRBJ1-6, with TRBD1 matching over 7 bases. J was trimmed by 6 bases and V by 5 bases; bases with no gene match: 5. Germline V gives CDR1 SGHRS, CDR2 YFSETQ. This CDR3 has 14 residues. The CDR3 DNA is TGCGCCAGCAGACTCGGACAGGCTAATTCACCCCTCCACTTT. Translating gives CASRLGQANSPLHF.

The J gene is TRBJ1-6, the V gene TRBV6-5, with unresolved D. Germline V lookup: CDR1 MNHEY, CDR2 SVGAGI. The CDR3 extends over 16 amino acids. V dropped 0 bases and J dropped 10 bases, with 16 bases sitting between them. The CDR3 bases are TGTGCCAGCAGTTACTCGACCACAGATCGCGGGTCACCCCTCCACTTT. Protein product: CASSYSTTDRGSPLHF.